The 23 T cell receptor beta chains below all came from one sample that was sequenced in a study of blood T cell repertoires in COVID-19. Sequencing was performed with immunoSEQ multiplex PCR; in TCRdb, only in-frame clones are kept and a portion is missing. The sample holds some 94,000 clones, over 80% seen once. Sample: peripheral blood. These receptors all come from a human donor in a cohort sampled during active COVID-19.

This clone appeared a few times. J is TRBJ1-5 and V is TRBV5-8; no clear D gene. The CDR3 consists of 16 residues. V was trimmed by 2 bases and J by 7 bases, leaving 19 bases between them. Per germline, CDR1 SGHTS and CDR2 YDEGEE. Written as DNA, the CDR3 is TGTGCCAGCAGCTTATATAAGGCTTCTAGAGGACAGCCCCAGCATTTT. Translating gives CASSLYKASRGQPQHF.

The V call is TRBV7-8, the J call TRBJ2-7; perhaps TRBD1 as D (6 bases). Trimming pared 0 bases from V and 7 bases from J, leaving 13 bases between. Germline V lookup: CDR1 SGHVS, CDR2 FQNEAQ. There are 14 residues in the CDR3. The CDR3 nucleotides read TGTGCCAGCAGCTTAGCCTCAGAGGGGGATGAGCAGTACTTC. Translation: CASSLASEGDEQYF. Based on the CDR3 plus reference TRBV7-8 and TRBJ2-7, the full variable domain is GAGVSQSPRYKVAKRGQDVALRCDPISGHVSLFWYQQALGQGPEFLTYFQNEAQLDKSGLPSDRFFAERPEGSVSTLKIQRTQQEDSAVYLCASSLASEGDEQYFGPGTRLTVT.

This CDR3 is CASSSGLGGIGELFF. CDR3 DNA: TGTGCCAGCAGTTCTGGGCTTGGGGGGATCGGGGAGCTGTTTTTT. The chain joins TRBV28 to TRBJ2-2, with D perhaps TRBD2 (6 bases). There are 15 residues in the CDR3. CDR1 and CDR2 (germline): MDHEN, SYDVKM. The germline V and J ends were trimmed by 4 bases and 7 bases, with 16 bases remaining between them.

V gene TRBV10-1 combines with J gene TRBJ2-1; TRBD2 agrees at 8 bases. The CDR3 consists of 17 residues. Trimming took 0 bases from V and 0 from J; bases not matched to a gene: 4. Germline CDR1 is WNHNN and CDR2 is SYGVQD (reference sequence). CDR3 in amino acids: CASSESLAGSSYNEQFF. The CDR3, as DNA: TGCGCCAGCAGTGAGTCTTTAGCGGGGAGCTCCTACAATGAGCAGTTCTTC.

The rearrangement links TRBV28 to TRBJ2-6; D may be TRBD2 (5 bases). The CDR3 contains 15 residues. Deletions cut 3 bases from V and 4 bases from J, with 10 bases between. CDR1 is MDHEN and CDR2 is SYDVKM in the germline V gene. CDR3 DNA: TGTGCCAGCAGTTTGGAGGCGGGCGGGGCCAACGTCCTGACTTTC. Its protein product is CASSLEAGGANVLTF.

The chain combines TRBV18 with TRBJ1-5; 7 positions match TRBD1. This CDR3 spans 14 amino acids. Per germline, CDR1 KGHSH and CDR2 LQKENI. V lost 5 bases to trimming and J lost 9 bases; unmatched junction nucleotides: 10. This CDR3 is CASSADRARRPQHF. For the CDR3, the DNA is TGTGCCAGCTCAGCTGACAGGGCGCGAAGGCCCCAGCATTTT.

The rearrangement uses TRBV7-6 and TRBJ2-7; 7 bases fit TRBD2. The CDR3 totals 19 residues. Trimming took 1 base from V and 0 from J; bases not matched to a gene: 15. CDR1 and CDR2 from the germline V gene are SGHVS and FNYEAQ. The DNA of the CDR3 is TGTGCCAGCAGCTTAGGGCAGTTTAAAGCGGGGAGACTCTCCTACGAGCAGTACTTC. This encodes CASSLGQFKAGRLSYEQYF.

This sequence joins TRBV9 and TRBJ1-1; 8 nucleotides line up with TRBD1. CDR1 and CDR2 from the germline V gene are SGDLS and YYNGEE. This CDR3 is built from 15 residues. V dropped 4 bases and J dropped 1; count of bases not matched to a gene: 6. Written as DNA, the CDR3 is TGTGCCAGCAGCCAGTACGACAGGGGGAACACTGAAGCTTTCTTT. As protein: CASSQYDRGNTEAFF. Full variable domain (outside the CDR3, taken from reference TRBV9 and TRBJ1-1): DSGVTQTPKHLITATGQRVTLRCSPRSGDLSVYWYQQSLDQGLQFLIQYYNGEERAKGNILERFSAQQFPDLHSELNLSSLELGDSALYFCASSQYDRGNTEAFFGQGTRLTVV.

This clone was seen just once. The V call is TRBV3-1 (or the pseudogene TRBV3-2), the J call TRBJ2-2; possible D gene TRBD2, 5 bases. Germline V gene data show CDR1 as LGHDT and CDR2 as YNNKEL (reference sequence). The V end lost 4 bases, the J end lost 7 bases, and 19 bases lay between the germline ends. This CDR3 spans 16 amino acids. The CDR3 DNA sequence: TGTGCCAGCAGCCCCAAGCTAGCTCTTACCCACGGGGAGCTGTTTTTT. It is translated as CASSPKLALTHGELFF.

The chain is built from TRBV28 and TRBJ1-5; possibly TRBD1 for D (5 bases). Trimming left V 5 bases short and J 6 bases short, with 14 bases between. Germline V CDR1 and CDR2: MDHEN, SYDVKM. The CDR3 covers 14 residues. The CDR3 coding sequence is TGTGCCAGCAGTCGTAGTGGGGGAGGTCAGCCCCAGCATTTT. The encoded protein is CASSRSGGGQPQHF.

The V and J genes are TRBV28 and TRBJ2-2, with no clear D. The CDR3 is 12 amino acids. Deletions cut 8 bases from V and 6 bases from J, with 10 bases between. Germline-derived CDR1 and CDR2 are MDHEN and SYDVKM. As DNA, the CDR3 is TGTGCCAGCTGGAGTAGCCCCGGGGAGCTGTTTTTT. Its translation: CASWSSPGELFF.

The genes are TRBV5-6 and TRBJ2-1, with D possibly TRBD1 on 6 matching bases. Germline CDR1 reads SGHDT; CDR2 reads YYEEEE. The CDR3 consists of 14 residues. Trimming took off 4 bases at V and 3 bases at J, with 11 bases between the two ends. CDR3 region: CASSPLDSYNEQFF. CDR3 nucleotides: TGTGCCAGCAGCCCGTTGGACAGCTACAATGAGCAGTTCTTC.

The genes are TRBV15 and TRBJ2-5; tentative D call: TRBD2 (6 bases). Germline loops: CDR1 LNHNV, CDR2 YYDKDF (reference sequence). The CDR3 sequence is 15 residues long. V was cut by 0 bases and J by 5 bases, with 13 bases left in between. CDR3 sequence (DNA): TGTGCCACCAGCAGAGATATTGCGGGGCGGGAGACCCAGTACTTC. Translation gives CATSRDIAGRETQYF.

The V and J genes are TRBV28 and TRBJ2-3; D might be TRBD1 (6 bases). Germline V CDR1 and CDR2: MDHEN, SYDVKM. V lost 4 bases and J lost 2, with 7 bases in between. The CDR3 totals 13 residues. The CDR3 reads CASSWDNTDTQYF. DNA of the CDR3: TGTGCCAGCAGTTGGGACAACACAGATACGCAGTATTTT.

This clone appeared once. The chain joins TRBV6-6 to TRBJ2-7, with 10 bases aligning to TRBD2. The germline V gene has CDR1 MNHNY and CDR2 SVGAGI (reference sequence). V lost 8 bases, J lost 5 bases, and 12 bases stayed unmatched. The CDR3 is 15 amino acids. The CDR3 nucleotides read TGTGCCAGCTCCCACGGGGCTAGCGGGAGCCACGAGCAGTACTTC. Its translation: CASSHGASGSHEQYF.

This clone has only a few counts. The V and J genes are TRBV15 and TRBJ2-3; 10 nucleotides align to TRBD1. Germline V gene lookup returns CDR1 LNHNV and CDR2 YYDKDF (reference sequence). Trimming removed 3 bases from V and 3 bases from J; junction bases left unmatched: 0. The CDR3 covers 14 residues. In DNA form, the CDR3 reads TGTGCCACCAGCAGGGGACAGGGGACAGATACGCAGTATTTT. Residues: CATSRGQGTDTQYF.

The rearrangement uses TRBV25-1 and TRBJ2-7; D uncertain. V was shortened by 4 bases and J by 0 bases, with 16 bases between the two germline ends. The CDR3 loop spans 16 amino acids. Per the germline V gene, CDR1 is MGHDK and CDR2 is SYGVNS. The CDR3 region is CASSALQAGLSYEQYF. The CDR3 DNA sequence: TGTGCCAGCAGTGCCCTGCAGGCAGGCCTCTCCTACGAGCAGTACTTC.

This clone was observed a handful of times. The J gene is TRBJ2-1, the V gene TRBV27; the D gene is possibly TRBD2 (6 bases). Between the trimmed V and J ends, which lost 6 bases and 2 bases, there was a span of 23 bases. This CDR3 has 18 amino acids. CDR1 is MNHEY and CDR2 is SMNVEV in the germline V gene (reference sequence). The DNA for the CDR3 is TGTGCCAGCAGGATTCAAGCCCCCGGGACTTTAACCTACAATGAGCAGTTCTTC. This encodes CASRIQAPGTLTYNEQFF.

V and J are TRBV28 and TRBJ2-7; 8 nucleotides line up with TRBD2. With V trimmed by 7 bases and J by 3 bases, 11 bases remained unmatched. Germline V gives CDR1 MDHEN, CDR2 SYDVKM. The CDR3 has 15 amino acids. In DNA, the CDR3 is TGTGCCAGCACCCCCTCCAGGGCGGGGGGCTACGAGCAGTACTTC. Protein: CASTPSRAGGYEQYF.

The V gene is TRBV18, the J gene TRBJ2-6; tentatively, D is TRBD1 (5 bases). This CDR3 has 15 residues. Germline CDR1 KGHSH, CDR2 LQKENI. V was trimmed by 3 bases and J by 1 base, leaving 7 bases between them. The CDR3 DNA sequence: TGTGCCAGCTCACCGGACAAGTCTGGGGCCAACGTCCTGACTTTC. Its translation is CASSPDKSGANVLTF.

The chain has TRBV7-8 and TRBJ2-7; TRBD2 is a possible D gene (5 bases). Germline values: CDR1 SGHVS, CDR2 FQNEAQ. This CDR3 has 14 residues. V shed 1 base and J shed 1 base, with 8 bases lying between them. The CDR3 spells CASSLGGDSYEQYF. The CDR3 DNA is TGTGCCAGCAGCTTAGGGGGAGATTCCTACGAGCAGTACTTC.

This CDR3 reads CASSLAGAGNEQFF. For the CDR3, the DNA is TGTGCCAGCAGTTTGGCGGGAGCGGGGAATGAGCAGTTCTTC. This chain connects TRBV28 to TRBJ2-1; 7 bases map to TRBD2. Germline V gives CDR1 MDHEN, CDR2 SYDVKM. This CDR3 has 14 amino acids. The V gene end was trimmed by 3 bases and the J gene end by 7 bases; junction bases not matched to a gene: 6.

The V gene is TRBV4-2, the J gene TRBJ2-5, with 7 bases identical to TRBD2. CDR3 size: 16 residues. Germline loops: CDR1 LGHNA, CDR2 YNFKEQ. The V and J ends lost 0 bases and 9 bases, in that order; junction bases with no gene match: 13. The CDR3: CASSQDGTSVRRSQYF. CDR3 nucleotides: TGTGCCAGCAGCCAAGATGGAACTAGCGTTCGTAGGTCCCAGTACTTC.